This TCR beta chain was observed in a study of OX40 agonist ivuxolimab in advanced cancers. The overall study: Melanoma, hepatocellular carcinoma, head and neck or renal cell cancer occurred in dose-escalation patients. Broader study findings: The study observed clonal expansion of CD4+ and CD8+ blood T cells by week 6 at 0.1 to 3.0 mg/kg.

For this clone: Its specificity is not known.

Looked up from germline, CDR1 is SQVTM and CDR2 is ANQGSEA. V was pared by 6 bases and J by 6 bases, with 8 bases of the junction left unmatched. CDR3 size: 13 residues. Method: immunoSEQ multiplex PCR; TCRdb's copy keeps in-frame clones and lacks some. The table records approximately 130,000 clones, 90% of them present only once. With baseline, cycle 4 day 1, and cycle 7 day 1 as timepoints, blood was sampled. The chain combines TRBV29-1 with TRBJ1-2; TRBD1 aligns across 9 bases. Here the sequenced sample was CD4+ or CD8+ T cells sorted from blood, taken in a trial of the OX40 agonist ivuxolimab. The receptor's source is an adult with an advanced solid tumor such as melanoma, head and neck, liver or kidney cancer. This CDR3 is CSVLKQGANGYTF. The CDR3 DNA is TGCAGCGTCCTTAAACAGGGGGCAAATGGCTACACCTTC.